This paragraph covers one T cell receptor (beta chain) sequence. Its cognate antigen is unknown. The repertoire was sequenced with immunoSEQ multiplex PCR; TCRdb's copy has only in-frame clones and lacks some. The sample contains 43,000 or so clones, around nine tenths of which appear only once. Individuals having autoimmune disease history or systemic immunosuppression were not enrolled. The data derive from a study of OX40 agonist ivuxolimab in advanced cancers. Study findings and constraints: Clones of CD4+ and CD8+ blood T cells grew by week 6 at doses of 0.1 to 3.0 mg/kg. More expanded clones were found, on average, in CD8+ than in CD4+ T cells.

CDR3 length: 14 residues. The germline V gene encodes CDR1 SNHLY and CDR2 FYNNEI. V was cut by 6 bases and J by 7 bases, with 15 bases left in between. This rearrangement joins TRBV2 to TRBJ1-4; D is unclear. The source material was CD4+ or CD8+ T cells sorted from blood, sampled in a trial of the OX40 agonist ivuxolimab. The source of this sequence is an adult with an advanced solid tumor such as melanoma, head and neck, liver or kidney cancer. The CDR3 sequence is CASRASYVGEKLFF. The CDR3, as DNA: TGTGCCAGCAGGGCCTCTTACGTGGGTGAAAAACTGTTTTTT.